This entry lists 21 T cell receptor beta chains sequenced from one sample in a study of blood T cell repertoires in COVID-19. Sequenced by immunoSEQ multiplex PCR; TCRdb stores in-frame clones only, minus some. There are some 170,000 clones in the sample; over 65% occur only once, and 7% to 9% lies in the top ten. The sequencing sample was made of peripheral blood. These receptors were collected from a man between 60 and 75 years old with acute or convalescent COVID-19.

The rearrangement uses TRBV27 and TRBJ2-5; TRBD1 agrees at 9 bases. The CDR3 runs to 16 residues. From germline, CDR1 is MNHEY and CDR2 SMNVEV (reference sequence). Germline trimming cut 6 bases from V and 5 bases from J; bases unmatched to any gene: 13. CDR3 DNA: TGTGCCAGCAGCACAACCCTCCGGGACAGGGATGAGACCCAGTACTTC. Translating gives CASSTTLRDRDETQYF.

The chain joins TRBV6-5 to TRBJ1-4, with D possibly matching TRBD1 (6 bases). The CDR3 is made up of 15 amino acids. V gave up 2 bases and J gave up 5 bases, with 12 bases separating them. The germline V gene has CDR1 MNHEY and CDR2 SVGAGI. The chain's CDR3 is CASSYAGEQNEKLFF. In nucleotides, the CDR3 is TGTGCCAGCAGTTACGCAGGGGAACAGAATGAAAAACTGTTTTTT.

The chain links TRBV7-9 to TRBJ1-4; 11 positions agree with TRBD1. Germline V gene data show CDR1 as SEHNR and CDR2 as FQNEAQ (reference sequence). The CDR3 consists of 14 residues. V shed 5 bases, J shed 7 bases, and the junction held 3 bases outside the gene matches. The CDR3 DNA follows: TGTGCCAGCAGCGCCGGGACAGGGGGTGAAAAACTGTTTTTT. Amino acid sequence: CASSAGTGGEKLFF.

The chain has TRBV18 and TRBJ2-5; a weak D match, TRBD1 (6 bases). Looked up from germline, CDR1 is KGHSH and CDR2 is LQKENI. V was pared by 3 bases and J by 5 bases, with 13 bases between. This CDR3 comprises 14 residues. CDR3 sequence reads: CASSPSDRFETQYF. In nucleotides, the CDR3 is TGTGCCAGCTCACCGTCTGACAGGTTTGAGACCCAGTACTTC.

This clone was seen more than once but under ten times. The chain uses TRBV27 and TRBJ1-6; TRBD1 matches 7 bases. Germline V gene lookup returns CDR1 MNHEY and CDR2 SMNVEV (reference sequence). The CDR3 has 14 amino acids. V shed 6 bases and J 11 bases; nucleotides not matched to a gene: 10. The CDR3 DNA is TGTGCCAGCAGCATGCAGGGGGAATCGACACCCCTCCACTTT. This codes for CASSMQGESTPLHF.

This rearrangement joins TRBV6-5 to TRBJ1-6, with TRBD1 identical over 9 bases. Germline loops: CDR1 MNHEY, CDR2 SVGAGI. V dropped 7 bases and J dropped 7; count of bases not matched to a gene: 8. This CDR3 has 15 amino acids. The CDR3 DNA follows: TGTGCCAGCATCCCAGCAGGGACAGGGAATTCACCCCTCCACTTT. Protein product: CASIPAGTGNSPLHF.

The chain carries TRBV9 and TRBJ1-1; 10 bases map to TRBD1. Germline trimming cut 4 bases from V and 3 bases from J; bases unmatched to any gene: 6. The CDR3 extends over 15 amino acids. Germline values: CDR1 SGDLS, CDR2 YYNGEE. For the CDR3, the DNA is TGTGCCAGCAGCCCCCGGGACAGGGGTGACACTGAAGCTTTCTTT. Its protein is CASSPRDRGDTEAFF. The whole variable domain, remainder taken from reference TRBV9 and TRBJ1-1, is DSGVTQTPKHLITATGQRVTLRCSPRSGDLSVYWYQQSLDQGLQFLIQYYNGEERAKGNILERFSAQQFPDLHSELNLSSLELGDSALYFCASSPRDRGDTEAFFGQGTRLTVV.

Here the CDR3 DNA reads TGCGCCAGCAGCCTAACTCCGGGACAGGGGGATTATGGCTACACCTTC. Its translation: CASSLTPGQGDYGYTF. This chain connects TRBV5-1 to TRBJ1-2; 11 bases map to TRBD1. J gave up 5 bases and V 4 bases, and 10 bases lay outside the gene matches. The V gene's germline CDR1 is SGHRS and CDR2 YFSETQ. The CDR3 has 16 amino acids. The full variable domain, rest sourced from reference TRBV5-1 and TRBJ1-2, is KAGVTQTPRYLIKTRGQQVTLSCSPISGHRSVSWYQQTPGQGLQFLFEYFSETQRNKGNFPGRFSGRQFSNSRSEMNVSTLELGDSALYLCASSLTPGQGDYGYTFGSGTRLTVV.

The rearrangement uses TRBV4-2 and TRBJ1-2; maybe TRBD1 (6 bases). The CDR3 runs 17 residues. Germline CDR1 reads LGHNA; CDR2 reads YNFKEQ. With 3 bases removed from V and 8 bases from J, the gap between germline ends came to 25 bases. CDR3 DNA: TGTGCCAGCAGCCAGCCAGTATTGCAAACAGGGATGCTCGGCTACACCTTC. It translates to CASSQPVLQTGMLGYTF.

The V gene is TRBV5-1, the J gene TRBJ2-7; D unresolved. The length of the CDR3 is 14 residues. In germline, CDR1 is SGHRS, CDR2 YFSETQ. The V end was cut by 0 bases, the J end by 2 bases, with 9 bases between. CDR3 in amino acids: CASSLVQSAYEQYF. CDR3 bases: TGCGCCAGCAGCTTGGTACAGAGTGCCTACGAGCAGTACTTC.

V and J are TRBV5-6 and TRBJ2-7; 8 bases fit TRBD2. The CDR3 totals 17 residues. The V gene end was trimmed by 0 bases and the J gene end by 2 bases; junction bases not matched to a gene: 10. The germline CDR1 and CDR2 sequences are SGHDT and YYEEEE. As DNA, the CDR3 is TGTGCCAGCAGCTTGGTGTGGAGTAGCGGGGATCCCTACGAGCAGTACTTC. Its protein product is CASSLVWSSGDPYEQYF.

V usage is TRBV6-5 and J usage is TRBJ1-5; 8 bases are a match to TRBD1. V lost 7 bases and J lost 5; bases outside the gene matches: 4. There are 13 residues in the CDR3. Germline V CDR1 and CDR2: MNHEY, SVGAGI. CDR3 sequence reads: CASKVQGDQPQHF. The CDR3 DNA follows: TGTGCCAGCAAGGTACAGGGGGATCAGCCCCAGCATTTT.

The rearrangement joins TRBV30 to TRBJ2-2; 7 nucleotides line up with TRBD1. The CDR3 covers 16 residues. CDR1 GTSNPN and CDR2 SVGIG come from the germline V gene (reference sequence). V dropped 4 bases and J dropped 0; count of bases not matched to a gene: 8. This chain's CDR3 is CAWTLRGMANTGELFF. DNA for the CDR3: TGTGCCTGGACTCTCAGGGGGATGGCGAACACCGGGGAGCTGTTTTTT.

This chain uses TRBV3-1 (or the pseudogene TRBV3-2) with TRBJ2-1, with 9 bases lining up with TRBD2. V gave up 0 bases and J gave up 6 bases; unmatched junction bases: 6. CDR1 and CDR2 from the germline V gene are LGHDT and YNNKEL (reference sequence). The CDR3 is 16 amino acids. This CDR3 reads CASSQDPGRGGNEQFF. In nucleotides, the CDR3 is TGTGCCAGCAGCCAAGATCCTGGGCGGGGGGGCAATGAGCAGTTCTTC.

The chain recombines TRBV5-1 with TRBJ2-3; D call uncertain. The length of the CDR3 is 14 residues. Germline CDR1 and CDR2: SGHRS and YFSETQ. Trimming left V 1 base short and J 3 bases short, with 9 bases between. The DNA for the CDR3 is TGCGCCAGCAGCTTGCAGTCCCTGACAGATACGCAGTATTTT. Its protein product is CASSLQSLTDTQYF.

The rearrangement uses TRBV15 and TRBJ2-1; TRBD2 matches at 11 bases. This CDR3 spans 15 amino acids. V lost 5 bases and J lost 8; bases outside the gene matches: 8. Per the germline V gene, CDR1 is LNHNV and CDR2 is YYDKDF (reference sequence). CDR3 in amino acids: CATSLTSGGFHEQFF. The DNA for the CDR3 is TGTGCCACCAGCCTAACTAGCGGGGGATTTCATGAGCAGTTCTTC.

This chain uses TRBV5-1 with TRBJ1-4, with 7 positions matching TRBD1. Losses at the gene ends were 2 bases for V and 0 bases for J; bases not matched to a gene: 10. The CDR3 is made up of 18 amino acids. Germline lookup yields CDR1 SGHRS and CDR2 YFSETQ. In DNA, the CDR3 is TGCGCCAGCAGCTTACTCGAGTACAGGGGAGCAACTAATGAAAAACTGTTTTTT. Protein: CASSLLEYRGATNEKLFF.

V is TRBV10-3 and J is TRBJ2-5; D may be TRBD2 (5 bases). Germline CDR1 ENHRY, CDR2 SYGVKD. The CDR3 extends over 16 amino acids. V lost 2 bases and J lost 3, with 16 bases in between. Here the CDR3 reads CAISERGQKAKETQYF. CDR3 DNA sequence: TGTGCCATCAGTGAGAGAGGGCAAAAGGCCAAAGAGACCCAGTACTTC.

The chain joins TRBV24-1 to TRBJ1-1, with D possibly matching TRBD1 (5 bases). The CDR3 loop spans 15 amino acids. Germline V gives CDR1 KGHDR, CDR2 SFDVKD. V dropped 4 bases and J dropped 5 bases, with 16 bases sitting between them. The DNA for the CDR3 is TGTGCCACCAGTGAGGATACAGGTATCGGGACTGAAGCTTTCTTT. Translation: CATSEDTGIGTEAFF.

The chain recombines TRBV10-3 with TRBJ2-1; possible D gene TRBD2, 5 bases. CDR3 length: 18 residues. V lost 0 bases to trimming and J lost 5 bases, with 20 bases between them. From germline, CDR1 is ENHRY and CDR2 SYGVKD. This CDR3 reads CAISESVGGEGRNNEQFF. The CDR3 nucleotides read TGTGCCATCAGTGAGTCGGTAGGAGGTGAAGGAAGAAACAATGAGCAGTTCTTC.

The chain links TRBV6-5 to TRBJ1-1, with 7 bases that match TRBD1. The CDR3 consists of 14 residues. Trimming at V came to 5 bases and at J to 0 bases, leaving 3 bases not matched to a gene. Germline CDR1 and CDR2: MNHEY and SVGAGI. The CDR3 sequence is CASSTDRVNTEAFF. DNA of the CDR3: TGTGCCAGCAGTACCGACAGGGTGAACACTGAAGCTTTCTTT.